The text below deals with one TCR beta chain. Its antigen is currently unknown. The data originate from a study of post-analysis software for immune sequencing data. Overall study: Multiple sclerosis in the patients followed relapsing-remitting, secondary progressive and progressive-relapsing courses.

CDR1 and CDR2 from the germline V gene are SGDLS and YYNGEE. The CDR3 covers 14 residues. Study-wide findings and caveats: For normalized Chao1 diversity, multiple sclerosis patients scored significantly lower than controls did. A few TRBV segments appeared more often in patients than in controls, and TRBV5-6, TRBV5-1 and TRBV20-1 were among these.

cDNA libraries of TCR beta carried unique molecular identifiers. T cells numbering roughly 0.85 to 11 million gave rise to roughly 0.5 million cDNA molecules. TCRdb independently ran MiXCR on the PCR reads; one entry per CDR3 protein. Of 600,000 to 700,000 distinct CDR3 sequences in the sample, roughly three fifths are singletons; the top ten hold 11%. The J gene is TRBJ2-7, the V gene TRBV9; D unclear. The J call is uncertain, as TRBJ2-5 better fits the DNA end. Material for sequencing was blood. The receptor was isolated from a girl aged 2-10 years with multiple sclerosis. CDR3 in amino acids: CASKAGPYRETQYF. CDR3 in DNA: TGTGCCAGCAAGGCAGGCCCCTACCGAGAGACCCAGTACTTC.